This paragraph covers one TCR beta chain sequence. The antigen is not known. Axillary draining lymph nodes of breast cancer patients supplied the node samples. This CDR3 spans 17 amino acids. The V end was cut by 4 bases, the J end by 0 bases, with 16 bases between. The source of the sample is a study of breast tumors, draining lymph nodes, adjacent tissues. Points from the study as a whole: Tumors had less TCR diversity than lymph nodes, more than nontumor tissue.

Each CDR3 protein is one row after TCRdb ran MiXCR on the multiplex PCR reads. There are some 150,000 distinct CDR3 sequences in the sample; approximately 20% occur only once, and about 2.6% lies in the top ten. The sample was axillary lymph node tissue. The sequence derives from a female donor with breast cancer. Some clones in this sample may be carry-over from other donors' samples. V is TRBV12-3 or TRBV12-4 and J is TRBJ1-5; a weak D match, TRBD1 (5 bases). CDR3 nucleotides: TGTGCCAGCAGTTCGGGGCAGGGAGTGTATAGCAATCAGCCCCAGCATTTT. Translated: CASSSGQGVYSNQPQHF.